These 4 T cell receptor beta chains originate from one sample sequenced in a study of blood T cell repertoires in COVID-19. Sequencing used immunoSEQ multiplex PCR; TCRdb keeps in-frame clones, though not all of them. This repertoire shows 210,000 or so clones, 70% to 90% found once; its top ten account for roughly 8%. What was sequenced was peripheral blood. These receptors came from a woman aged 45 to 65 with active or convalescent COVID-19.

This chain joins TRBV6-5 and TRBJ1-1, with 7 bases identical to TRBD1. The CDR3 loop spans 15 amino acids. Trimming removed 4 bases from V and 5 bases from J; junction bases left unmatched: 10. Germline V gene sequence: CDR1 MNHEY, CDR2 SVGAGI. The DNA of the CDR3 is TGTGCCAGCAGTTTGACAGGGAAGCAGGGGACTGAAGCTTTCTTT. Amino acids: CASSLTGKQGTEAFF.

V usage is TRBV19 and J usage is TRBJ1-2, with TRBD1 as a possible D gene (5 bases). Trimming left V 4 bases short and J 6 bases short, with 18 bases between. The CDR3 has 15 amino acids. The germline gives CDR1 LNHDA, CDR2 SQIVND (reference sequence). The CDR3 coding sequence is TGTGCCAGTAGTAATTTGGGCGAGAGGACAAATGGCTACACCTTC. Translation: CASSNLGERTNGYTF.

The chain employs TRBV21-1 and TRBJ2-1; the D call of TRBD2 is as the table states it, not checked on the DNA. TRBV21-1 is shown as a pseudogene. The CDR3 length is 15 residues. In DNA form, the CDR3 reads TGTGCCAGCATCCTACTAGCGGGAGGTTACAATGAGCAGTTCTTC. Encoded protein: CASILLAGGYNEQFF.

The CDR3 loop is CASSPRDRAGYTF. The CDR3 DNA is TGTGCCAGCTCACCCCGGGACAGGGCTGGCTACACCTTC. The chain combines TRBV18 with TRBJ1-2; TRBD1 matches at 9 bases. The junction had 3 bases not matched to a gene; V was cut back by 3 bases and J by 7 bases. The germline gives CDR1 KGHSH, CDR2 LQKENI. This CDR3 is built from 13 residues.